The entry below gives a single T cell receptor beta chain sequence along with its context. Its antigen remains unidentified. TCRdb's table, derived via immunoSEQ multiplex PCR, lists solely in-frame clones and lacks some. The sample lists 70,000 or so clones; around nine tenths were seen once. The data stem from a study of OX40 agonist ivuxolimab in advanced cancers. Study context: Prior anti-PD-1, anti-PD-L1 or anti-CTLA-4 therapy was allowed; 30% to 40% had some.

Regarding the study as a whole: The average count of expanded clones was higher among CD8+ T cells than among CD4+. Clonal expansion was seen in CD4+ and CD8+ blood T cells by week 6 at 0.1 to 3.0 mg/kg. Partial responders receiving 0.1-3.0 mg/kg showed among the lowest clonal expansion.

Source: CD4+ or CD8+ T cells sorted from blood, taken in a trial of the OX40 agonist ivuxolimab. This TCR derives from an adult with an advanced solid tumor such as melanoma, head and neck, liver or kidney cancer.

CDR3 bases: TGCGCCAGCAGCCAAGATCAACAGGGGGGGAGCACTGAAGCTTTCTTT. It encodes CASSQDQQGGSTEAFF. The chain carries TRBV4-3 and TRBJ1-1; 8 bases align to TRBD1. The CDR3 extends over 16 amino acids. V gave up 0 bases and J gave up 4 bases; unmatched junction bases: 7. Germline V gives CDR1 LGHNA, CDR2 YSLEER.